The clone carrying this T cell receptor (beta chain) was observed a handful of times. Its target is not known. TCRdb reprocessed the 5' RACE reads via MiXCR and lists one record per CDR3 protein. Of just under 550,000 distinct CDR3 sequences listed, roughly 15% are singletons. This sample is part of a study of identical twins. Broader study findings: Abundant cord blood beta clonotypes carried fewer insertions; memory repertoires showed none. Out-of-frame alpha sequences common to twins exhibited a surplus of low generation probability.

Per germline, CDR1 SGHRS and CDR2 YFSETQ. The ends lost 1 base at V and 6 bases at J; junction bases unmatched: 1. This CDR3 is built from 12 residues. This sample also belongs to another study, concerning yellow fever vaccine responses in identical twins.

Source material: CD4+ T cells sorted from blood. The receptor was derived from a woman younger than 35 in good health. V is TRBV5-1 and J is TRBJ2-7; the match to TRBD2 covers 7 bases. The CDR3 DNA sequence: TGCGCCAGCAGCTTGCCTAGCGGCGAGCAGTACTTC. As protein: CASSLPSGEQYF.